This TCR beta chain was observed in a study of control samples from healthy donors and cancer patients (dated by TCRdb to 2020 to 2022). V trim: 2 bases; J trim: 7 bases; unmatched bases: 6. CDR1 and CDR2 were assigned from the germline V gene as KGHSH and LQKENI. The CDR3, cysteine through phenylalanine, is 15 amino acids long. The DNA shown is the 45-base CDR3, in frame from base 1. Comment on this clone: No cognate antigen has been identified for it. No base quality information exists; no much larger clone differs at one position.

The library was obtained by the immunoSEQ multiplex PCR assay. TCRdb limited this immuneACCESS table to in-frame rearrangements with V and J called. A share of clones is missing; checked studies link under half to unresolved V genes, and the rest is unexplained. The sample yields under 85,000 clones; 80% to 95% were counted once. Roughly 1.3% of the sample is in the top ten clones. Rearrangement joined TRBV18 to TRBJ2-1; 9 bases in the middle match TRBD1. The material sequenced was PBMCs. The TCR originated in a woman in her thirties or forties with lung cancer. The CDR3 protein: CASSPGTGRGNEQFF. In nucleotides, the sequence is TGTGCCAGCTCACCAGGGACAGGGAGGGGGAATGAGCAGTTCTTC.